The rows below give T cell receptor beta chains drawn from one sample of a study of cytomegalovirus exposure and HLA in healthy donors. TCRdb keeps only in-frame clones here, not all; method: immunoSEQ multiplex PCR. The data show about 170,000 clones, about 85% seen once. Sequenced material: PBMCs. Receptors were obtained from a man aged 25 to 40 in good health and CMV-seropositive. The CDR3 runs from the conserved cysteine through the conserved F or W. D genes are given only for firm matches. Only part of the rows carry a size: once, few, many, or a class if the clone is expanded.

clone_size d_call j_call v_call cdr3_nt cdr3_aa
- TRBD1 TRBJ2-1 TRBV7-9 TGTTCCAGCACCCTACCGGGACAGGGGGCTGGATATGAGCAGTTCTTC CSSTLPGQGAGYEQFF
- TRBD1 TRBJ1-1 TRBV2 TGTGCCAGCAAGGAGACGGTCGGGACAGGGCCCTCAGACACTGAAGCTTTCTTT CASKETVGTGPSDTEAFF
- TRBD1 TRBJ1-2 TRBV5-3 TGTGGGGTAGTGGACAGGGACGGCTACACCTTC CGVVDRDGYTF
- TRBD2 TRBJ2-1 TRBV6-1 TGTGCCAGCAGTTCACTAGCGGGATATCATGAGCAGTTCTTC CASSSLAGYHEQFF
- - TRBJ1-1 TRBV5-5 TGTGCCAGCAGCTTTGCTCACAGCATGAACACTGAAGCTTTCTTT CASSFAHSMNTEAFF
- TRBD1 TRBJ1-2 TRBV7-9 TGTGCCAGCAGCTTATCACCAGGGGGAAACTATGGCTACACCTTC CASSLSPGGNYGYTF
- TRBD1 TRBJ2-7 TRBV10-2 TGCGCCAGCAGTGAACCAGGGGGCGGGTACGAGCAGTACTTC CASSEPGGGYEQYF
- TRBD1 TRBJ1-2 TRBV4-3 TGCGCCAGCAGGCCGGACCTACAGGGGCGCGGCTACACCTTC CASRPDLQGRGYTF
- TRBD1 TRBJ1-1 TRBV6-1 TGTGCCAGCAGTGCCCTCAACAGGGGGCTAAGGAACACTGAAGCTTTCTTT CASSALNRGLRNTEAFF
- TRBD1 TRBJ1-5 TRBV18 TGTGCCAGCTCCCCCGGGACAGGAGGGGATCAGCCCCAGCATTTT CASSPGTGGDQPQHF
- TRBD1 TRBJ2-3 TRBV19 TGTGCCAGTAGTAAGGACAGGATCAGCACAGATACGCAGTATTTT CASSKDRISTDTQYF
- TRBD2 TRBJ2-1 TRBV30 TGTGCCTGGAGAGAGGGACTAGCGGGAAACAATGAGCAGTTCTTC CAWREGLAGNNEQFF
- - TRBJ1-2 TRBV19 TGTGCCAGTAGTATTCCCGGGGGAGCGGAGGAGAGAGGCTACACCTTC CASSIPGGAEERGYTF
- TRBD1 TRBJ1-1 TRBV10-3 TGTGCCATCAGTGAGTCCTGGACAGGAAGGGATTACACTGAAGCTTTCTTT CAISESWTGRDYTEAFF
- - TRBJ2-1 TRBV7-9 TGTGCCAGCAGCTTCGCGATTATCAATCCCTACAATGAGCAGTTCTTC CASSFAIINPYNEQFF
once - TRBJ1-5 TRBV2 TGTGCCAGCTCCCTTCGGGATCAGCCCCAGCATTTT CASSLRDQPQHF
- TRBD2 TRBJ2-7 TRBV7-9 TGTGCCAGCAGCTTGGGGGGGGTTTCCTACGAGCAGTACTTC CASSLGGVSYEQYF
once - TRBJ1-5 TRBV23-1 TGCGCCAGCAGTCACCGAAGCAGGGTAGACGGTAATCAGCCCCAGCATTTT CASSHRSRVDGNQPQHF
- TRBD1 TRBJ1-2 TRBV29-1 TGCAGCGTTCGGGACAGGGACTATGGCTACACCTTC CSVRDRDYGYTF
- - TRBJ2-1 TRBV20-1 TGCAGTGCTAGACGGGGAGTTGAGCAGTTCTTC CSARRGVEQFF
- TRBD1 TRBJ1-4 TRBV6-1 TGTGCCAGCAGTGCCCGGGACAGGGAGAGTGAAAAACTGTTTTTT CASSARDRESEKLFF
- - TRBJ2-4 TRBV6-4 TGTGCCAGCAGTGACTCGAGGCTAGCATCCAAAAACATTCAGTACTTC CASSDSRLASKNIQYF